One TCR beta chain is described in this entry. Its antigen is not known. The sample originates from a study of spatial heterogeneity in lung cancer. Across the whole study: The average appearance count of each unique TCR and UMI combination in raw reads was more than 9.5.

Time point specified: blood at routine non-recurrence follow-up after resection. Researchers sequenced whole RNA taken from tumor, nontumor lung or frozen PBMC without sorting. V lost 10 bases and J lost 5; bases outside the gene matches: 8. This CDR3 region has 13 residues. Study results and limitations: Resection saw ubiquitous expanded tumor TCRs appear in blood more than follow-up did.

TCR cDNA molecules each had a unique molecular identifier. Via MiXCR, TCRdb re-called the 5' RACE reads, giving one row per CDR3 protein. The sample records 42,000 or so distinct CDR3 sequences, approximately 10% being singletons. This material consisted of PBMCs, taken at follow-up. J is TRBJ2-5 and V is TRBV12-3 or TRBV12-4; 9 bases line up with TRBD1. The TCR sequence derives from a female donor with early-stage non-small cell lung cancer. This chain's CDR3 is CATRGTGKETQYF. CDR3 nucleotides: TGTGCCACCCGGGGGACAGGGAAGGAGACCCAGTACTTC.